Listed below are T cell receptor beta chains from one sample, sequenced in a study of T cell responses to AZD1222 COVID-19 vaccine. The data were produced by immunoSEQ multiplex PCR, yet TCRdb's version contains in-frame clones alone and is incomplete. In the table there are 95,000 to 150,000 clones, approximately 94% of which are singletons. The input for sequencing was peripheral blood, taken 28 days after the second AZD1222 dose. These TCRs come from an adult who received the AZD1222 COVID-19 vaccine. Each CDR3 is given with its conserved first and last residue. D genes are given only for firm matches. Some rows have no size entry. The others give once, few or many, or a class for an expanded clone.

j_call | clone_size | d_call | v_call | cdr3_aa | cdr3_nt
TRBJ2-4 | NA | NA | TRBV6-2/TRBV6-3 | CASSYFFRGSVGNLQYF | TGTGCCAGCAGTTACTTTTTCCGAGGCAGTGTGGGAAACCTTCAGTACTTC
TRBJ1-1 | NA | NA | TRBV25-1 | CASSKDSLVTEAFF | TGTGCCAGCAGTAAGGACAGTCTGGTCACTGAAGCTTTCTTT
TRBJ2-7 | NA | NA | TRBV10-1 | CASGMGAGGPYEQYF | TGCGCCAGCGGGATGGGAGCGGGCGGACCCTACGAGCAGTACTTC
TRBJ1-2 | NA | NA | TRBV15 | CATSRDRGIDGYTF | TGTGCCACCAGCAGAGATCGAGGAATCGATGGCTACACCTTC
TRBJ2-3 | NA | TRBD2 | TRBV5-1 | CASSSLPSWARGEGTDTQYF | TGCGCCAGCAGCTCACTCCCCTCTTGGGCCCGGGGGGAGGGTACAGATACGCAGTATTTT
TRBJ1-2 | NA | TRBD1 | TRBV7-2 | CASSLDRGLGGYTF | TGTGCCAGCAGCTTGGACAGGGGGCTCGGTGGCTACACCTTC
TRBJ2-1 | NA | TRBD1 | TRBV19 | CASSPGQGGYNEQFF | TGTGCCAGTAGCCCGGGACAGGGGGGGTACAATGAGCAGTTCTTC
TRBJ2-7 | NA | TRBD2 | TRBV30 | CAWKPGLAGVEQYF | TGTGCCTGGAAGCCGGGACTAGCGGGAGTCGAGCAGTACTTC
TRBJ1-1 | NA | NA | TRBV5-1 | CASSKQGYTEAFF | TGCGCCAGCAGCAAACAAGGGTACACTGAAGCTTTCTTT
TRBJ1-5 | NA | TRBD1 | TRBV5-6 | CASSLTGVNQPQHF | TGTGCCAGCAGTCTTACAGGGGTAAATCAGCCCCAGCATTTT
TRBJ1-6 | NA | TRBD1 | TRBV5-6 | CASSLPGTGPSPLHF | TGTGCCAGCAGCTTACCCGGGACAGGGCCTTCACCCCTCCACTTT
TRBJ2-1 | NA | TRBD1 | TRBV19 | CASRGGDEQFF | TGTGCCAGTAGAGGGGGCGATGAGCAGTTCTTC
TRBJ1-3 | NA | NA | TRBV9 | CASSVSGQRAGNTIYF | TGTGCCAGCAGCGTTTCAGGGCAAAGGGCTGGAAACACCATATATTTT
TRBJ1-2 | NA | NA | TRBV19 | CASGTGPHGYTF | TGTGCCAGCGGAACCGGCCCGCATGGCTACACCTTC
TRBJ2-7 | NA | TRBD1 | TRBV5-1 | CASSLVPGQGGYEQYF | TGCGCCAGCAGCTTGGTACCGGGACAGGGGGGGTACGAGCAGTACTTC
TRBJ1-2 | NA | NA | TRBV5-6 | CASGNLGRNYGYTF | TGTGCCAGCGGGAATCTCGGGAGAAACTATGGCTACACCTTC
TRBJ2-7 | NA | NA | TRBV3-1/TRBV3-2 | CASSQGSGFYEQYF | TGTGCCAGCAGCCAAGGTTCAGGGTTTTACGAGCAGTACTTC
TRBJ1-6 | NA | NA | TRBV7-2 | CASSFQGRNSPLHF | TGTGCCAGCAGCTTTCAGGGAAGAAATTCACCCCTCCACTTT
TRBJ2-5 | NA | TRBD1 | TRBV5-1 | CASSLAPGTGETQYF | TGCGCCAGCAGCTTGGCCCCCGGGACAGGAGAGACCCAGTACTTC
TRBJ2-1 | NA | TRBD2 | TRBV19 | CASSTRTSGAYNEQFF | TGTGCCAGTAGTACGAGGACTAGCGGGGCCTACAATGAGCAGTTCTTC
TRBJ1-4 | NA | NA | TRBV9 | CASSVEPGAANEKLFF | TGTGCCAGCAGCGTAGAGCCGGGGGCAGCTAATGAAAAACTGTTTTTT
TRBJ2-3 | NA | NA | TRBV5-6 | CASSLSGVPTDTQYF | TGTGCCAGCAGCTTGTCAGGGGTACCCACAGATACGCAGTATTTT
TRBJ1-1 | NA | TRBD1 | TRBV29-1 | CSVRGTVTEAFF | TGCAGCGTCAGGGGGACAGTAACTGAAGCTTTCTTT
TRBJ1-2 | few | NA | TRBV7-2 | CASRRDRRAYGYTF | TGTGCCAGCAGACGGGACCGCCGAGCCTATGGCTACACCTTC
TRBJ2-3 | NA | TRBD2 | TRBV10-3 | CAISALGAGGPSGTDTQYF | TGTGCCATCAGTGCCCTCGGAGCGGGAGGGCCCTCTGGTACAGATACGCAGTATTTT
TRBJ2-3 | NA | TRBD1 | TRBV4-2 | CASSQGAPPGTGGPDTQYF | TGTGCCAGCAGCCAAGGGGCCCCTCCCGGGACAGGGGGTCCAGATACGCAGTATTTT
TRBJ1-2 | NA | NA | TRBV3-1/TRBV3-2 | CASSLDRLVGYTF | TGTGCCAGCAGCCTCGACAGACTGGTCGGCTACACCTTC
TRBJ2-3 | once | NA | TRBV5-1 | CASSQDYPGTDTQYF | TGCGCCAGCTCCCAAGACTATCCGGGCACAGATACGCAGTATTTT
TRBJ2-1 | NA | TRBD2 | TRBV5-1 | CASSQTVRTSGSPRNEQFF | TGCGCCAGCAGCCAGACAGTACGGACTAGCGGGTCGCCACGCAATGAGCAGTTCTTC
TRBJ1-2 | few | NA | TRBV25-1 | CASSEPGYYGYTF | TGTGCCAGCAGTGAGCCGGGATACTATGGCTACACCTTC
TRBJ2-1 | NA | NA | TRBV9 | CASSAIPKAGSLGSSYNEQFF | TGTGCCAGCAGCGCAATCCCCAAAGCGGGTTCCCTGGGGAGCTCCTACAATGAGCAGTTCTTC
TRBJ2-3 | NA | NA | TRBV10-3 | CAIMESSTDTQYF | TGTGCCATCATGGAATCGAGCACAGATACGCAGTATTTT
TRBJ1-2 | NA | NA | TRBV6-5 | CASSYSSTDSPYGYTF | TGTGCCAGCAGTTACTCTTCGACAGACTCTCCTTATGGCTACACCTTC
TRBJ1-2 | NA | NA | TRBV6-2/TRBV6-3 | CASSYSRPPGTHTF | TGTGCCAGCAGTTACTCGAGACCTCCCGGGACCCACACCTTC
TRBJ2-7 | NA | NA | TRBV5-1 | CASSFVAGYEQYF | TGCGCCAGCAGCTTTGTAGCAGGCTACGAGCAGTACTTC
TRBJ2-7 | NA | NA | TRBV19 | CASAAGQTYEQYF | TGTGCCAGTGCCGCGGGACAGACCTACGAGCAGTACTTC
TRBJ1-5 | NA | NA | TRBV4-1 | CASSQEGSGRQPQHF | TGCGCCAGCAGCCAAGAAGGGTCAGGGAGACAGCCCCAGCATTTT
TRBJ2-1 | NA | NA | TRBV27 | CATSTGSSYNEQFF | TGTGCCACCTCCACAGGGAGCTCCTACAATGAGCAGTTCTTC
TRBJ2-1 | NA | NA | TRBV11-3 | CASSLDPSGAYNEQFF | TGTGCCAGCAGCTTAGATCCCTCGGGAGCGTACAATGAGCAGTTCTTC
TRBJ2-7 | NA | TRBD1 | TRBV19 | CASSGQGWYEQYF | TGTGCCAGTAGTGGACAGGGGTGGTACGAGCAGTACTTC
TRBJ1-5 | NA | TRBD1 | TRBV10-1 | CASSPQGVSNQPQHF | TGCGCCAGCAGTCCTCAGGGGGTGAGCAATCAGCCCCAGCATTTT
TRBJ2-7 | NA | TRBD2 | TRBV5-4 | CASSLVAGDYEQYF | TGTGCCAGCAGCTTGGTTGCGGGGGACTACGAGCAGTACTTC
TRBJ2-7 | NA | TRBD1 | TRBV9 | CASSVSGQGIYEQYF | TGTGCCAGCAGCGTGTCGGGACAGGGGATCTACGAGCAGTACTTC
TRBJ2-7 | NA | TRBD2 | TRBV7-6 | CASSNRSGLDNYEQYF | TGTGCCAGCAGCAATCGTTCGGGACTAGATAACTACGAGCAGTACTTC